Listed here is a single T cell receptor beta chain. Its target is unknown. Given a much more abundant clone one base away, this may be a read error. These data belong to a study of T cells in Graves' hyperthyroidism and ophthalmopathy. Study overall: Peripheral blood was acquired at first diagnosis, ahead of any therapy whatsoever.

Germline V gives CDR1 MNHEY, CDR2 SMNVEV (reference sequence). V was pared by 8 bases and J by 0 bases, with 24 bases between. There are 18 residues in the CDR3. The source material, RNA transcripts, was used to amplify TCR beta CDR3 regions. HTBI primers were used for first-round RT-PCR of the TCR CDR3. MiXCR, applied by TCRdb to the multiplex PCR reads, yields one record per CDR3 protein. The repertoire holds about 720,000 distinct CDR3 sequences, with about 17% as singletons. The sample, blood from the first hyperthyroidism diagnosis, precedes any ophthalmopathy symptoms. The study, taken as a whole, reports: Clonotypes that were expanded in thyroid above 0.001 mostly appeared in blood too. Stable hyperthyroidism was separated from ophthalmopathy by a model based on 13 V-J features.

Sequencing was carried out using blood. The V gene is TRBV27, the J gene TRBJ2-3; D might be TRBD2 (7 bases). The source is a woman in her fifties or sixties with Graves' hyperthyroidism that later progressed to Graves' ophthalmopathy. CDR3 nucleotides: TGTGCCAGCGGAAGACAAGGGGGACTACAAAGTAGCACAGATACGCAGTATTTT. It codes for CASGRQGGLQSSTDTQYF.